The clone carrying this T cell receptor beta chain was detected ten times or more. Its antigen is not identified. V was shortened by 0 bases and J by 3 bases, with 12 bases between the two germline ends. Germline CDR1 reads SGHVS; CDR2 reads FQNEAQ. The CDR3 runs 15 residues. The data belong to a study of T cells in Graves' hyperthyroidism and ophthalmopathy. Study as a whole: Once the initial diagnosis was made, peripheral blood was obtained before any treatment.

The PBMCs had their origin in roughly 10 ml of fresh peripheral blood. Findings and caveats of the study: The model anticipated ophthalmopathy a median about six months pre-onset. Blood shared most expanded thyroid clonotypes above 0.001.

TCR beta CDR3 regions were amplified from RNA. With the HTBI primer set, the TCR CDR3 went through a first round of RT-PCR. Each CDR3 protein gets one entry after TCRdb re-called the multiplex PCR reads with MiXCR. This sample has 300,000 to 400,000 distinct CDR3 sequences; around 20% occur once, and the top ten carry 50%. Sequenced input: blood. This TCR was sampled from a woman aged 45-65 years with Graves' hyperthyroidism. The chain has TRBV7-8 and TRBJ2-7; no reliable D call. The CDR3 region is CASSLAGPESYEQYF. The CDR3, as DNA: TGTGCCAGCAGCTTAGCAGGGCCCGAGAGCTACGAGCAGTACTTC.